This TCR beta chain is from a study of beta chain features in type 1 diabetes. Across the whole study: Cell yields, age and gender were similar between patients and healthy donors.

The V and J ends lost 4 bases and 7 bases respectively, with 17 bases between them. Looked up from germline, CDR1 is SGHNT and CDR2 is YYREEE (reference sequence). The CDR3 runs to 14 residues. The study's findings and limits: Shorter templates may be favored by PCR, equally so in patients and controls. A moderate, significant TCRB CDR3 shortening appeared in type 1 diabetes across four CD4+ subsets.

On this clone: The antigen remains undetermined.

Investigators reverse transcribed all isolated RNA, so they sequenced expressed TCRB transcripts. Data came from immunoSEQ multiplex PCR; TCRdb stores just in-frame clones and leaves some out. The sample carries approximately 250,000 clones, under 13% recorded once. The sequence derives from a young man with type 1 diabetes. The rearrangement uses TRBV5-4 and TRBJ1-2; D is possibly TRBD1 (6 bases). The specimen was naive CD4+ T cells from blood. The CDR3 reads CASSLAGVESGYTF. DNA of the CDR3: TGTGCCAGCAGCCTGGCAGGGGTTGAGAGTGGCTACACCTTC. The full variable domain, completed using reference TRBV5-4 and TRBJ1-2, is ETGVTQSPTHLIKTRGQQVTLRCSSQSGHNTVSWYQQALGQGPQFIFQYYREEENGRGNFPPRFSGLQFPNYSSELNVNALELDDSALYLCASSLAGVESGYTFGSGTRLTVV.